These 3 T cell receptor beta chains were sequenced from one sample in a study of blood T cell repertoires in COVID-19. Data came from immunoSEQ multiplex PCR; TCRdb stores just in-frame clones and leaves some out. The sample shows 180,000 or so clones, around 86% of them seen only once. Specimen: peripheral blood. The source is a man in his sixties with acute or convalescent COVID-19.

The chain joins TRBV5-1 to TRBJ1-2, with 7 bases aligning to TRBD1. Germline CDR1 and CDR2: SGHRS and YFSETQ. CDR3 length: 13 amino acids. V was pared by 1 base and J by 8 bases, with 5 bases of the junction left unmatched. CDR3: CASSLNRGGGYTF. DNA for the CDR3: TGCGCCAGCAGCTTGAACAGGGGTGGCGGCTACACCTTC.

The rearrangement joins TRBV5-1 to TRBJ2-2; 10 bases agree with TRBD2. The germline V gene encodes CDR1 SGHRS and CDR2 YFSETQ. Germline trimming cut 0 bases from V and 6 bases from J; bases unmatched to any gene: 2. This CDR3 spans 15 amino acids. The CDR3 nucleotides are TGCGCCAGCAGCTTGGAACTAGCGGGACCCGGGGAGCTGTTTTTT. This encodes CASSLELAGPGELFF.

The J gene is TRBJ2-5, the V gene TRBV6-2 or TRBV6-3, with 10 bases lining up with TRBD2. Germline CDR1 and CDR2: MNHEY and SVGEGT. CDR3 length: 18 residues. V lost 5 bases to trimming and J lost 4 bases; unmatched junction nucleotides: 16. The DNA for the CDR3 is TGTGCCAGCAGTCCGGTCGGTTATCTAGCGGGAGTCATAGAGACCCAGTACTTC. This codes for CASSPVGYLAGVIETQYF.